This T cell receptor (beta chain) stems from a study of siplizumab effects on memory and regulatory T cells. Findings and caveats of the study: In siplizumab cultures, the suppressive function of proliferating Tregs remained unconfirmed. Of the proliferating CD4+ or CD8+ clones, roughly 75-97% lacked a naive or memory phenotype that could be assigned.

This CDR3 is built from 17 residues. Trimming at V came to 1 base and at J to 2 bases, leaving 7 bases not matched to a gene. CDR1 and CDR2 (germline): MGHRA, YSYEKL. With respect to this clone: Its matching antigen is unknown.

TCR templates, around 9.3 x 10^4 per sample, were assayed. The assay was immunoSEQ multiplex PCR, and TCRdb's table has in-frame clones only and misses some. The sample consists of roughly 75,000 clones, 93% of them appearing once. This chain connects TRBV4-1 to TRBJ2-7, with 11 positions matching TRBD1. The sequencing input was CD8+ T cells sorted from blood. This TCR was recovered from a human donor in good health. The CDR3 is CASSQGVMGQGAYEQYF. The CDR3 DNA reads TGCGCCAGCAGCCAAGGGGTTATGGGACAGGGGGCCTACGAGCAGTACTTC.